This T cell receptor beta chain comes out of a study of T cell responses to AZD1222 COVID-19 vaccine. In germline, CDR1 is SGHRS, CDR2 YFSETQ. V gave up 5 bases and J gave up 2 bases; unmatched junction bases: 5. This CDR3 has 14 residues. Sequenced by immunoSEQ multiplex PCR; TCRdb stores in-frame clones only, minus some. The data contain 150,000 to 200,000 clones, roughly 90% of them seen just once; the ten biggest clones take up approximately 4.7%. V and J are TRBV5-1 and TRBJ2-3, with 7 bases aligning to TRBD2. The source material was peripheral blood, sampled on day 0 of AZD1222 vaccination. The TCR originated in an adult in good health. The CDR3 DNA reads TGCGCCAGCAGACCTAGCGGAACCACAGATACGCAGTATTTT. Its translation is CASRPSGTTDTQYF.